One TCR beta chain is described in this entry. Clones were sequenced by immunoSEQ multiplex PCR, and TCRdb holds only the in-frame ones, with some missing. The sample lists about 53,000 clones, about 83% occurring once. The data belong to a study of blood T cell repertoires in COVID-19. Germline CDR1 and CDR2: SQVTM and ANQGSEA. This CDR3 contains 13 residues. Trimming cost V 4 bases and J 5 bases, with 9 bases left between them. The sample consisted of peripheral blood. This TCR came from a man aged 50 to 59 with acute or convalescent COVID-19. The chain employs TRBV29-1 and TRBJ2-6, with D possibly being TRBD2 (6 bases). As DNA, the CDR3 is TGCAGCGTTGGTGCGGGGAGGGCCAACGTCCTGACTTTC. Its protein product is CSVGAGRANVLTF.